The source of this TCR beta chain is a study of cytomegalovirus exposure and HLA in healthy donors. General study findings and limits: Roughly uniform sequencing depth across donors was assumed, possibly incorrectly. TCR beta sequences reportedly predicted most subjects' HLA-A and HLA-B alleles accurately.

13 Jbeta primers and 60 Vbeta primers were used for the PCR. The assay was immunoSEQ multiplex PCR, and TCRdb's table has in-frame clones only and misses some. The data show roughly 190,000 clones, with under 85% seen just once and 3% to 3.5% held by the top ten. As concerns this clone: Its target is unknown.

With 8 bases removed from V and 5 bases from J, the gap between germline ends came to 19 bases. The CDR3 loop spans 14 amino acids. Germline CDR1 and CDR2: MNHEY and SMNVEV (reference sequence). V usage is TRBV27 and J usage is TRBJ2-7; D might be TRBD2 (5 bases). Source material: PBMCs. This TCR derives from a female donor in good health and CMV-seronegative. CDR3 protein: CASGVGLYGDEQYF. CDR3 nucleotide sequence: TGTGCCAGCGGGGTTGGACTTTACGGGGACGAGCAGTACTTC.